These T cell receptor beta chains were read from a single sample in a study of cytomegalovirus exposure and HLA in healthy donors. Sequencing was performed with immunoSEQ multiplex PCR; in TCRdb, only in-frame clones are kept and a portion is missing. The sample lists 85,000 to 100,000 clones; less than 70% were seen once. The material sequenced was PBMCs. The receptors come from a man aged 50 to 60 in good health and CMV-seronegative. Each CDR3 is given without its conserved first and last residue. The D gene is left open where the match is weak.

TRBV10-3,TRBD2,12,ATRWEGRRGEQF
TRBV11-2,.,11,ASSLAFQETQY
TRBV6-1,TRBD1,13,ASRPGGYSNQPQH
TRBV4-1,.,14,ASSQEPGHGNQPQH
TRBV29-1,.,11,SVDPDIYNEQF
TRBV5-4,.,14,ASSLVTGTYQETQY
TRBV25-1,TRBD1,15,ASSESEGAQIYTEAF
TRBV2,TRBD2,13,ASRLSGAGRETQY
TRBV25-1,.,13,ASSEGTVWGQPQH
TRBV5-1,.,15,ASSLVGGRTAQETQY
TRBV6-6,.,12,ASSYSRGNQPQH
TRBV2,.,12,ASKGDSGNEKLF
TRBV7-2,TRBD2,14,ASLLAGGSGSETQY
TRBV6-6,.,13,ASRPTGNANQPQH
TRBV29-1,TRBD2,12,SVEGRLAVDTQY
TRBV5-4,TRBD2,15,ASSFLTSGKPTDTQY
TRBV11-3,TRBD1,13,ASAPGQGLRYGYT
TRBV2,.,12,ASSPTGIGNTIY
TRBV30,TRBD1,16,AWSRAGQGAYSGNTIY
TRBV19,.,11,ASSTQGGNTIY
TRBV6-5,TRBD1,12,ASSYSTGGYGYT
TRBV4-2,.,13,ASSQDLGKQETQY
TRBV4-3,.,15,ASSQDPRRGVGNTIY
TRBV25-1,.,11,ASSPAGTNIQY
TRBV19,.,13,ASSKRQFYNEKLF
TRBV29-1,TRBD2,13,SVDYGRGNTGELF
TRBV4-2,TRBD2,14,ASSQPWTSATDTQY
TRBV5-4,.,13,ASGVGWAGPHEQF
TRBV5-4,TRBD1,14,ASSLAPGQGPGELF
TRBV4-3,TRBD2,16,ASSQAPPAGGPRETQY
TRBV5-8,.,11,ASSPGSQETQY
TRBV5-1,.,12,ASSLGEAPYEQY
TRBV29-1,TRBD2,10,SVLSGGETQY
TRBV5-1,TRBD1,11,ASSLATGETQY
TRBV9,TRBD2,14,ASSVEGLAGGNEQF
TRBV6-6,.,10,ASSYSTGEQY
TRBV19,.,11,ASSSAYTDTQY
TRBV9,TRBD1,14,ASSPTRQGTHGGYT
TRBV6-5,.,14,ASSYSNAGPVSPLH
TRBV5-6,.,10,ASSLGHYGYT
TRBV5-4,TRBD2,13,ASSFLAGGRETQY
TRBV5-1,.,11,ASSLSRNTEAF
TRBV2,TRBD1,12,ASSEGQGSYGYT
TRBV18,TRBD2,14,ASSPRNSGGTDTQY
TRBV6-6,.,10,ASSYARNGYT
TRBV6-5,TRBD1,13,ASRKGQGFTYEQY
TRBV7-6,.,14,ASSLAPRGSSYEQY
TRBV6-1,TRBD1,11,ASATGGTDTQY
TRBV7-6,TRBD2,17,ASSLRSGTSGGKVGEQY
TRBV7-9,.,12,ASSLESGYTEAF
TRBV30,TRBD1,11,AWSGGTGKPQH
TRBV19,.,11,ASSPDRNYGYT
TRBV18,TRBD1,15,ASSPRTTTGVEDTQY